The 24 T cell receptor beta chains reported below all come from one sample, sequenced in a study of CD8+ T cells in alopecia areata. The authors extracted RNA and reverse transcribed it into cDNA as the sequencing template. Profiling relied on immunoSEQ multiplex PCR, and the TCRdb table lists in-frame clones only, not all of them. The sample shows under 250,000 clones, roughly three fifths of them seen only once. The sample taken for sequencing was CD8+ T cells sorted from blood. Receptors originate from a human donor in good health.

This clone was counted only a few times. V usage is TRBV18 and J usage is TRBJ2-7, with D hard to call. This CDR3 contains 14 residues. Per the germline V gene, CDR1 is KGHSH and CDR2 is LQKENI. The V end lost 0 bases, the J end lost 4 bases, and 10 bases lay between the germline ends. In DNA, the CDR3 is TGTGCCAGCTCACCACCGGCCGGGTTATACGAGCAGTACTTC. Translating it yields CASSPPAGLYEQYF. Based on the CDR3 plus reference TRBV18 and TRBJ2-7, the full variable domain is NAGVMQNPRHLVRRRGQEARLRCSPMKGHSHVYWYRQLPEEGLKFMVYLQKENIIDESGMPKERFSAEFPKEGPSILRIQQVVRGDSAAYFCASSPPAGLYEQYFGPGTRLTVT.

V gene TRBV4-1 combines with J gene TRBJ2-1, with TRBD2 matching 7 bases. The CDR3 sequence is 18 residues long. The trim removed 2 bases at V and 0 bases at J, leaving 10 bases unmatched. Looked up from germline, CDR1 is MGHRA and CDR2 is YSYEKL. The DNA for the CDR3 is TGCGCCAGCAGCCAAACCTCTAGCGGTCTAAGCTCCTACAATGAGCAGTTCTTC. Its protein is CASSQTSSGLSSYNEQFF.

The V and J genes are TRBV29-1 and TRBJ2-7; 8 positions agree with TRBD2. CDR1 and CDR2 from the germline V gene are SQVTM and ANQGSEA. CDR3 length equals 14 residues. V was pared by 6 bases and J by 2 bases, with 9 bases of the junction left unmatched. The CDR3 loop is CSVRETGGAYEQYF. The CDR3 DNA reads as TGCAGCGTCCGGGAGACGGGGGGGGCCTACGAGCAGTACTTC.

The chain couples TRBV7-9 to TRBJ2-5; D gene uncertain. CDR1 SEHNR and CDR2 FQNEAQ come from the germline V gene (reference sequence). Trimming removed 5 bases from V and 5 bases from J, with 12 bases in between. The CDR3 has 13 residues. The CDR3, as DNA: TGTGCCAGCAGCCTAATAAACCCGGAGACCCAGTACTTC. Translating gives CASSLINPETQYF.

V is TRBV19 and J is TRBJ1-5; possibly TRBD1 for D (5 bases). Per germline, CDR1 LNHDA and CDR2 SQIVND (reference sequence). Trimming took 5 bases from V and 4 from J, leaving 12 bases between them. The CDR3 has 14 residues. Here the CDR3 reads CASSSRDGNQPQHF. CDR3 DNA sequence: TGTGCCAGTAGTTCCCGGGACGGGAATCAGCCCCAGCATTTT. The full variable domain, with the rest looked up from reference TRBV19 and TRBJ1-5, is DGGITQSPKYLFRKEGQNVTLSCEQNLNHDAMYWYRQDPGQGLRLIYYSQIVNDFQKGDIAEGYSVSREKKESFPLTVTSAQKNPTAFYLCASSSRDGNQPQHFGDGTRLSIL.

The chain has TRBV29-1 and TRBJ1-2; D is unresolved. Germline V gives CDR1 SQVTM, CDR2 ANQGSEA. V shed 3 bases and J shed 6 bases, with 11 bases lying between them. There are 12 residues in the CDR3. This CDR3 reads CSVETGADGYTF. The CDR3 DNA sequence: TGCAGCGTTGAGACGGGAGCAGATGGCTACACCTTC.

The chain couples TRBV29-1 to TRBJ2-1; possible D gene TRBD1, 6 bases. Germline CDR1 reads SQVTM; CDR2 reads ANQGSEA. The CDR3 runs to 14 residues. V was shortened by 3 bases and J by 5 bases, with 14 bases between the two germline ends. CDR3 sequence reads: CSVESRGLHNEQFF. DNA of the CDR3: TGCAGCGTTGAGAGCAGGGGCCTCCACAATGAGCAGTTCTTC.

This clone has more than one count but fewer than ten. The rearrangement joins TRBV7-8 to TRBJ2-2; D uncertain. The CDR3 has 16 residues. In germline, CDR1 is SGHVS, CDR2 FQNEAQ. V was clipped by 1 base and J by 0 bases, with 9 bases between them. The CDR3 DNA reads TGTGCCAGCAGCTTAGTCGGCACTCCGAACACCGGGGAGCTGTTTTTT. As protein: CASSLVGTPNTGELFF.

The rearrangement uses TRBV29-1 and TRBJ2-7; a weak D match, TRBD2 (6 bases). Trimming stripped 8 bases from V and 2 bases from J, with 16 bases between. Germline assignment: CDR1 SQVTM and CDR2 ANQGSEA. CDR3 size: 13 residues. CDR3 DNA sequence: TGCAGCCCGAGGGAGAGGAGGGCCTACGAGCAGTACTTC. Residues: CSPRERRAYEQYF.

This sequence joins TRBV7-6 and TRBJ2-1, with 11 bases identical to TRBD2. With 1 base clipped from V and 5 bases from J, the junction kept 4 bases outside the gene matches. From germline, CDR1 is SGHVS and CDR2 FNYEAQ. There are 16 residues in the CDR3. The CDR3 DNA is TGTGCCAGCAGCTTAGAGTCTAGCGGGGGGAACAATGAGCAGTTCTTC. This codes for CASSLESSGGNNEQFF.

The chain couples TRBV5-6 to TRBJ1-2; possibly TRBD1 for D (6 bases). Trimming took 3 bases from V and 8 from J, leaving 11 bases between them. This CDR3 has 12 residues. Germline lookup yields CDR1 SGHDT and CDR2 YYEEEE. The CDR3 is CASSWTAGGYTF. As DNA, the CDR3 is TGTGCCAGCAGCTGGACAGCTGGCGGCTACACCTTC.

This clone was counted once. This rearrangement joins TRBV30 to TRBJ2-7; no firm D call. V lost 3 bases, J lost 1 base, and 10 bases lay in between. CDR1 and CDR2 (germline): GTSNPN, SVGIG (reference sequence). CDR3 length: 13 residues. CDR3 protein: CAWRAEPSYEQYF. CDR3 DNA: TGTGCCTGGAGAGCAGAGCCATCCTACGAGCAGTACTTC. Using reference TRBV30 and TRBJ2-7 for the parts outside the CDR3, the full variable domain is SQTIHQWPATLVQPVGSPLSLECTVEGTSNPNLYWYRQAAGRGLQLLFYSVGIGQISSEVPQNLSASRPQDRQFILSSKKLLLSDSGFYLCAWRAEPSYEQYFGPGTRLTVT.

The V call is TRBV5-6, the J call TRBJ1-2, with D hard to call. The CDR3 totals 13 residues. V was clipped by 1 base and J by 3 bases, with 7 bases between them. In germline, CDR1 is SGHDT, CDR2 YYEEEE. The CDR3: CASSLPEDYGYTF. The CDR3 DNA reads TGTGCCAGCAGCTTGCCAGAGGACTATGGCTACACCTTC.

Written as DNA, the CDR3 is TGTGCCAGCAGCCCTGGGGGTACTGGGGCCAACGTCCTGACTTTC. This codes for CASSPGGTGANVLTF. The genes are TRBV13 and TRBJ2-6; tentatively, D is TRBD1 or TRBD2 (5 bases each). Trimming stripped 5 bases from V and 2 bases from J, with 10 bases between. This CDR3 is built from 15 residues. CDR1 is PRHDT and CDR2 is FYEKMQ in the germline V gene (reference sequence).

J is TRBJ2-3 and V is TRBV30; 9 bases agree with TRBD2. The CDR3 covers 15 residues. With 6 bases clipped from V and 4 bases from J, the junction kept 11 bases outside the gene matches. Germline V lookup: CDR1 GTSNPN, CDR2 SVGIG (reference sequence). Here the CDR3 reads CACTPSGGPSDTQYF. In nucleotides, the CDR3 is TGTGCCTGCACACCCAGCGGGGGGCCGTCAGATACGCAGTATTTT. Full variable domain (outside the CDR3, taken from reference TRBV30 and TRBJ2-3): SQTIHQWPATLVQPVGSPLSLECTVEGTSNPNLYWYRQAAGRGLQLLFYSVGIGQISSEVPQNLSASRPQDRQFILSSKKLLLSDSGFYLCACTPSGGPSDTQYFGPGTRLTVL.

The V gene is TRBV30, the J gene TRBJ1-1; D call uncertain. V lost 2 bases and J lost 4, with 11 bases in between. The germline gives CDR1 GTSNPN, CDR2 SVGIG (reference sequence). There are 13 residues in the CDR3. CDR3 residues: CAWSTTRSTEAFF. The CDR3 nucleotides read TGTGCCTGGAGTACCACACGGAGCACTGAAGCTTTCTTT.

The rearrangement links TRBV6-6 to TRBJ1-2; D is unresolved. V was shortened by 2 bases and J by 3 bases, with 7 bases between the two germline ends. The CDR3 contains 13 residues. Germline values: CDR1 MNHNY, CDR2 SVGAGI (reference sequence). The CDR3 nucleotides read TGTGCCAGCAGTTACAACGATGACTATGGCTACACCTTC. This sequence encodes CASSYNDDYGYTF.

Only one count was recorded for this clone. V is TRBV11-2 and J is TRBJ2-5, with a tentative D call TRBD2 (6 bases). V was cut by 5 bases and J by 1 base, with 23 bases left in between. This CDR3 has 18 residues. In germline, CDR1 is SGHAT, CDR2 FQNNGV. The CDR3 sequence is CASSLGMGGGRTQETQYF. CDR3 nucleotide sequence: TGTGCCAGCAGCCTTGGGATGGGGGGTGGACGTACCCAAGAGACCCAGTACTTC.

This clone has just a few counts. The gene calls are TRBV5-1 and TRBJ2-6; D unresolved. Trimming stripped 6 bases from V and 0 bases from J, with 7 bases between. The CDR3 has 14 residues. Germline CDR1 SGHRS, CDR2 YFSETQ. The CDR3, as DNA: TGCGCCAGCACCGTGATCTCTGGGGCCAACGTCCTGACTTTC. Its translation: CASTVISGANVLTF.

The chain combines TRBV29-1 with TRBJ1-2; D is perhaps TRBD1 (5 bases). Germline CDR1 is SQVTM and CDR2 is ANQGSEA. V gave up 4 bases and J gave up 3 bases, with 9 bases separating them. This CDR3 comprises 12 residues. DNA of the CDR3: TGCAGCGTTGGGGTCAGGGACTATGGCTACACCTTC. Amino acids: CSVGVRDYGYTF.

There are a few counts of this clone. The chain employs TRBV10-3 and TRBJ2-1; unclear D gene. Germline V gives CDR1 ENHRY, CDR2 SYGVKD. The CDR3 covers 17 residues. V lost 6 bases to trimming and J lost 5 bases, with 23 bases between them. The CDR3 loop reads CAIRAAVKNPLNNEQFF. CDR3 sequence (DNA): TGTGCCATCAGGGCCGCTGTTAAAAACCCTCTCAACAATGAGCAGTTCTTC.

The chain combines TRBV15 with TRBJ2-3; D gene unclear. Between the trimmed V and J ends, which lost 5 bases and 0 bases, there was a span of 15 bases. Germline values: CDR1 LNHNV, CDR2 YYDKDF (reference sequence). The CDR3 runs to 16 residues. The CDR3 DNA reads as TGTGCCACCAGCTCCCGAAAGGGCAGAAGCACAGATACGCAGTATTTT. It codes for CATSSRKGRSTDTQYF.

The rearrangement links TRBV6-5 to TRBJ2-5; D is uncertain. Germline values: CDR1 MNHEY, CDR2 SVGAGI. The CDR3 runs 14 residues. Trimming left V 1 base short and J 5 bases short, with 11 bases between. CDR3 nucleotide sequence: TGTGCCAGCAGTTACTTAGGGCCCAAGGAGACCCAGTACTTC. Protein sequence: CASSYLGPKETQYF.

The genes are TRBV11-2 and TRBJ1-1, with 7 positions matching TRBD1. Germline V gene sequence: CDR1 SGHAT, CDR2 FQNNGV. The CDR3 runs to 14 residues. V lost 11 bases to trimming and J lost 0 bases; unmatched junction nucleotides: 9. CDR3 DNA: TGTGCCCATGGGACAGTTAACATGAACACTGAAGCTTTCTTT. Translated: CAHGTVNMNTEAFF.